This T cell receptor beta chain was captured in a study of regulatory T cells in long-lasting Graves disease. This CDR3 has 13 amino acids. V was cut by 5 bases and J by 2 bases, with 12 bases left in between. Germline CDR1 SQVTM, CDR2 ANQGSEA. Sample time point: persistent/refractory GD, antithyroid drugs over 5 years with positive TRAb. Following extraction of RNA from PBMCs, that RNA was used to make the TCR library. In each case, Graves' disease was diagnosed per American Thyroid Association guidelines. A few counts support this clonotype. In building TCR beta libraries, iRepertoire HTBI primers were used together with Arm-PCR of CDR3 regions. TCRdb itself ran the multiplex PCR reads through MiXCR, one entry per CDR3 protein. The top ten clones hold about two fifths of a sample with 700,000 or so distinct CDR3 sequences, around 32% of them seen once.

The sequenced sample was peripheral blood mononuclear cells (PBMCs), obtained when the disease was refractory, from a patient treated with antithyroid drugs. The chain links TRBV29-1 to TRBJ1-1; possible D gene TRBD1, 5 bases. The sequence was obtained from a female donor with Graves disease. CDR3 in amino acids: CSVLGGANTEAFF. Here the CDR3 DNA reads TGCAGCGTTTTGGGAGGGGCCAACACTGAAGCTTTCTTT.